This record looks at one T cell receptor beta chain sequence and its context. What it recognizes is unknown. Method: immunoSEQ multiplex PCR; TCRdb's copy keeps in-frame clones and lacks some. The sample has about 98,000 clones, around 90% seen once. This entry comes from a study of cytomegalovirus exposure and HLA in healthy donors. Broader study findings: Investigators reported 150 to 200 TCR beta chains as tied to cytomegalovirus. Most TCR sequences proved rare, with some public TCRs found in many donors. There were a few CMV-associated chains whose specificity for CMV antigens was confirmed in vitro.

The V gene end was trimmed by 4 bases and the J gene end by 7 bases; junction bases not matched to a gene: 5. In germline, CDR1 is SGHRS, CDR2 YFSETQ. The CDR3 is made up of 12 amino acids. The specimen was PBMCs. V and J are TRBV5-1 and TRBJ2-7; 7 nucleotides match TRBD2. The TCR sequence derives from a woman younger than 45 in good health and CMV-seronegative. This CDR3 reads CASSLAGGEQYF. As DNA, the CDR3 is TGCGCCAGCAGCCTGGCCGGGGGGGAGCAGTACTTC.